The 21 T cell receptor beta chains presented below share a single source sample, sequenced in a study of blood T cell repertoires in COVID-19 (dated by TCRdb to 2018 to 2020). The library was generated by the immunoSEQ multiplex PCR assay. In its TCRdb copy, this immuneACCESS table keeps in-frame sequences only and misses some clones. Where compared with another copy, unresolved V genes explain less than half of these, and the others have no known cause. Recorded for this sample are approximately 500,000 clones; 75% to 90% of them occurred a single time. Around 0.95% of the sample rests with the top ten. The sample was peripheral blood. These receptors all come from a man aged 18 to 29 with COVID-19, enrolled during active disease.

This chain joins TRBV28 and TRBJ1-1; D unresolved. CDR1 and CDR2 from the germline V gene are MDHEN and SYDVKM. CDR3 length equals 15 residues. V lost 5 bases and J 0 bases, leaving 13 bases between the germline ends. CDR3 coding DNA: TGTGCCAGCAGTGGGAGCTCGAGCCTGAACACTGAAGCTTTCTTT. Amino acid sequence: CASSGSSSLNTEAFF.

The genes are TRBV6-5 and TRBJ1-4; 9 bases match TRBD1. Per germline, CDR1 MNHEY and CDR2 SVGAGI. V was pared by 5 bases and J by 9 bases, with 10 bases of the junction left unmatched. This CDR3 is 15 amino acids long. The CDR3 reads CASSIQRGQGQKLFF. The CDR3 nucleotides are TGTGCCAGCAGTATACAAAGGGGACAGGGCCAAAAACTGTTTTTT.

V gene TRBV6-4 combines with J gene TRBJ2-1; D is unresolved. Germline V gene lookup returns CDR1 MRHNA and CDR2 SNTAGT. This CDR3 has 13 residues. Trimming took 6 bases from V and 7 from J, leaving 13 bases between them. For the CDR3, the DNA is TGTGCCAGCAGCGCGCAACCCGAAAATGAGCAGTTCTTC. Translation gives CASSAQPENEQFF.

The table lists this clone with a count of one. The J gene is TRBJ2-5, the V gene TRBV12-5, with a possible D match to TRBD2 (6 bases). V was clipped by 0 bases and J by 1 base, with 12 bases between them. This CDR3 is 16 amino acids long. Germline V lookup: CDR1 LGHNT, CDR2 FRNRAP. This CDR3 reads CASGLVPDSGQETQYF. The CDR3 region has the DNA TGTGCTAGTGGTTTGGTACCTGATAGCGGCCAAGAGACCCAGTACTTC.

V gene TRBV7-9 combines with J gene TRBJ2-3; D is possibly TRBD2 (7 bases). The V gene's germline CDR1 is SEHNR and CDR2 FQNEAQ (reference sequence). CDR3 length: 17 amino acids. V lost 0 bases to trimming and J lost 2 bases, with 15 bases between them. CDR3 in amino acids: CASSLAAAGDTTDTQYF. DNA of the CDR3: TGTGCCAGCAGCTTAGCGGCCGCGGGGGACACCACAGATACGCAGTATTTT.

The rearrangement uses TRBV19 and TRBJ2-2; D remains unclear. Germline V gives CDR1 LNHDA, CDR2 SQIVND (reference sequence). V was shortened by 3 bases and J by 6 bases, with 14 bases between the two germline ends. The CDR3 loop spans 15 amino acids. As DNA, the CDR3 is TGTGCCAGTAGTATTGGAACCTTCGGGTCCGGGGAGCTGTTTTTT. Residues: CASSIGTFGSGELFF. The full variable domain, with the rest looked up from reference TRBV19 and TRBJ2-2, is DGGITQSPKYLFRKEGQNVTLSCEQNLNHDAMYWYRQDPGQGLRLIYYSQIVNDFQKGDIAEGYSVSREKKESFPLTVTSAQKNPTAFYLCASSIGTFGSGELFFGEGSRLTVL.

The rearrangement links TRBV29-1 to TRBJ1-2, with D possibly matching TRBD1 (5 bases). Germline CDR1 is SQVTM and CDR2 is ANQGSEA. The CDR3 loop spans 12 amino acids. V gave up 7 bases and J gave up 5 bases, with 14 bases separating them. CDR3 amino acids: CSALGRPYGYTF. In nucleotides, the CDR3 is TGCAGCGCTCTGGGGCGACCTTATGGCTACACCTTC.

DNA of the CDR3: TGTGCCAGACAGGAATCGGGACACGGAGCCACCGGGGAGCTGTTTTTT. Translation: CARQESGHGATGELFF. J is TRBJ2-2 and V is TRBV19; D might be TRBD1 (6 bases). The ends were cut back, 9 bases at V and 4 bases at J, with 21 bases in the middle. The CDR3 length is 16 residues. Germline CDR1 LNHDA, CDR2 SQIVND (reference sequence).

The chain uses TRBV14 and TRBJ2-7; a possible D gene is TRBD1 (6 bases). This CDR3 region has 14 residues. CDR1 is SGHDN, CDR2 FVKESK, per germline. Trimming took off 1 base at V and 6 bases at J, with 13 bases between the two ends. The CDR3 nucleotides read TGTGCCAGCAGCCAAGCTTTGGGGGCGGGCGAGCAGTACTTC. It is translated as CASSQALGAGEQYF.

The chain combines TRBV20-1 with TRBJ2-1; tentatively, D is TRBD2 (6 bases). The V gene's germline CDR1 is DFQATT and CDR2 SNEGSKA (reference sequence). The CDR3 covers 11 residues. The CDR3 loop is CSAGRSGEQFF. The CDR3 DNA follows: TGCAGCGCGGGGCGTAGTGGTGAGCAGTTCTTC.

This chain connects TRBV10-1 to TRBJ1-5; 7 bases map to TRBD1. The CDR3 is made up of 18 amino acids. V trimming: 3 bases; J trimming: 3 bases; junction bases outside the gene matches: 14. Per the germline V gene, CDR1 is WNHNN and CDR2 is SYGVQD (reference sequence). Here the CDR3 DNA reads TGCGCCAGCAGTGAAGTCCTCGTTACAACAGGGGCCAATCAGCCCCAGCATTTT. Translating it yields CASSEVLVTTGANQPQHF.

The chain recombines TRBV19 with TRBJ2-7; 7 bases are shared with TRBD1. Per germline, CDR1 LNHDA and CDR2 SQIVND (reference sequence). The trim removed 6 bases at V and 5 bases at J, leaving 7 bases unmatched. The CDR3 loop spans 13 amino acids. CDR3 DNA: TGTGCCAGTAGCCCCACAGGGGTCCACGAGCAGTACTTC. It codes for CASSPTGVHEQYF.

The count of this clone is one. CDR3 sequence (DNA): TGTGCCAGCCTCAAAGGGGAAGGACTAGCGGCCTCCTACGAGCAGTACTTC. This translates into CASLKGEGLAASYEQYF. This chain joins TRBV2 and TRBJ2-7, with TRBD2 matching over 10 bases. Germline V gene data show CDR1 as SNHLY and CDR2 as FYNNEI. The CDR3 covers 17 residues. The trim removed 8 bases at V and 0 bases at J, leaving 13 bases unmatched.

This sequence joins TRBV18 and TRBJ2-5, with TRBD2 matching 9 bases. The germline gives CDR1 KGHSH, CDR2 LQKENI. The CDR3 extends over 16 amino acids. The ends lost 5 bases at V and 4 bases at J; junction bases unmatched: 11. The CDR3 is CASSSQSGGFLETQYF. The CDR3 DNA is TGTGCCAGCTCAAGTCAGAGCGGGGGGTTCTTAGAGACCCAGTACTTC.

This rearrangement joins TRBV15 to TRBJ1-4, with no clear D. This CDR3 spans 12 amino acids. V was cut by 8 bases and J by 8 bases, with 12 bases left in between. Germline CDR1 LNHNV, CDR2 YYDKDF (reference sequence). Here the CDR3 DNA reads TGTGCCACCCGCGCCTTCCAAGAAAAACTGTTTTTT. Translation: CATRAFQEKLFF.

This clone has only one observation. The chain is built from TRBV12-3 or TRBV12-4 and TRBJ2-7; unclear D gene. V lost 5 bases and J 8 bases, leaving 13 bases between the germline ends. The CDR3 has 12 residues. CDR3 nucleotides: TGTGCCAGCAGTCCTTCCGGGTTTCAGCAGTACTTC. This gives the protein CASSPSGFQQYF.

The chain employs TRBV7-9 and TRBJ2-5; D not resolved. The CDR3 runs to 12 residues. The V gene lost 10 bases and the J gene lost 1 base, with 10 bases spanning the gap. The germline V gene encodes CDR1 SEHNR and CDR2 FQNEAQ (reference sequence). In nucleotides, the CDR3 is TGTGCCAACTCACGGGTCCAAGAGACCCAGTACTTC. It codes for CANSRVQETQYF. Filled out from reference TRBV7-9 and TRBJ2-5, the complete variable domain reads DTGVSQNPRHKITKRGQNVTFRCDPISEHNRLYWYRQTLGQGPEFLTYFQNEAQLEKSRLLSDRFSAERPKGSFSTLEIQRTEQGDSAMYLCANSRVQETQYFGPGTRLLVL.

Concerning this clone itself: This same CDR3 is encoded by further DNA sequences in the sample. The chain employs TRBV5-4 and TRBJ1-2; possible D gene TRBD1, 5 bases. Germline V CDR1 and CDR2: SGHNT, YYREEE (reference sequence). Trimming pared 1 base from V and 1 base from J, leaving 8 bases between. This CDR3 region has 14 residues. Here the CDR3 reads CASSLQGSNYGYTF. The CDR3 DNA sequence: TGTGCCAGCAGCTTGCAGGGAAGTAACTATGGCTACACCTTC. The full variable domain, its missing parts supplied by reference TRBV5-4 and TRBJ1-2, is ETGVTQSPTHLIKTRGQQVTLRCSSQSGHNTVSWYQQALGQGPQFIFQYYREEENGRGNFPPRFSGLQFPNYSSELNVNALELDDSALYLCASSLQGSNYGYTFGSGTRLTVV.

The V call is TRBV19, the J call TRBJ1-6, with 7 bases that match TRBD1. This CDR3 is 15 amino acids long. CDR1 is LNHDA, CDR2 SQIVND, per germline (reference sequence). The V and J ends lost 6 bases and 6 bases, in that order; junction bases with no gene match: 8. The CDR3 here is CASRTSAGGNSPLHF. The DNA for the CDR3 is TGTGCCAGTAGAACGTCGGCAGGGGGTAATTCACCCCTCCACTTT.

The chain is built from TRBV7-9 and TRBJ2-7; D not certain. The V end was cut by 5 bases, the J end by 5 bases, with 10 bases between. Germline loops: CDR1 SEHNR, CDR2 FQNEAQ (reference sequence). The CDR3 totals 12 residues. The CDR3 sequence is CASSQIRDEQYF. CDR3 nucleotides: TGTGCCAGCAGCCAAATTAGAGACGAGCAGTACTTC.

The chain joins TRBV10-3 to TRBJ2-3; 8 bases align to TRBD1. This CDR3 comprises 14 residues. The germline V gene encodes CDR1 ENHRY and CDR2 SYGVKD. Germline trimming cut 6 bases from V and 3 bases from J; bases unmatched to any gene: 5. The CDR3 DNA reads TGTGCCATCAGCGCGGACAGGGAAACAGATACGCAGTATTTT. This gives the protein CAISADRETDTQYF.